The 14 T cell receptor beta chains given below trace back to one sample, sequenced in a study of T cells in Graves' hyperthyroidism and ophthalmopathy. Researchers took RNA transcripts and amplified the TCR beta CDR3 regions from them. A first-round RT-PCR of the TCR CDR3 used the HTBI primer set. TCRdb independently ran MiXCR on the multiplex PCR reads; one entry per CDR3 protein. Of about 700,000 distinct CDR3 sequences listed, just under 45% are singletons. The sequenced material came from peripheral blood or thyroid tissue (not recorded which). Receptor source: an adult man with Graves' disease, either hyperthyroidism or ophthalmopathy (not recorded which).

CDR3 in amino acids: CASSIGTANNSPLHF. CDR3 sequence (DNA): TGTGCCAGCAGCATAGGGACAGCAAATAATTCACCCCTCCACTTT. This sequence joins TRBV7-3 and TRBJ1-6; 7 positions match TRBD1. Per germline, CDR1 SGHTA and CDR2 FQGTGA. This CDR3 comprises 15 residues. J lost 5 bases, V lost 5 bases, and 6 bases had no gene match.

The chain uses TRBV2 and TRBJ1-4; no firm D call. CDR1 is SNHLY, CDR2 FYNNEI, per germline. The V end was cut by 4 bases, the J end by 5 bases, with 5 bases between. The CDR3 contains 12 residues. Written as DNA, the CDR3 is TGTGCCAGCAGTGCGGTGAATGAAAAACTGTTTTTT. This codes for CASSAVNEKLFF.

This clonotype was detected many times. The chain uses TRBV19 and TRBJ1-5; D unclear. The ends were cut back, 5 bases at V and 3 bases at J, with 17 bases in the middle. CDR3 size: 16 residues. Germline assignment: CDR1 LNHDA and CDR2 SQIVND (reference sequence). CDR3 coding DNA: TGTGCCAGTAGTGGAACCGGACGGGAGGTCAATCAGCCCCAGCATTTT. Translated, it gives CASSGTGREVNQPQHF.

The CDR3 loop is CARVYRDRVYGYTF. The CDR3 DNA is TGTGCTAGAGTCTACCGGGACAGGGTCTATGGCTACACCTTC. The gene calls are TRBV25-1 and TRBJ1-2, with TRBD1 identical over 9 bases. Germline values: CDR1 MGHDK, CDR2 SYGVNS. The CDR3 runs 14 residues.

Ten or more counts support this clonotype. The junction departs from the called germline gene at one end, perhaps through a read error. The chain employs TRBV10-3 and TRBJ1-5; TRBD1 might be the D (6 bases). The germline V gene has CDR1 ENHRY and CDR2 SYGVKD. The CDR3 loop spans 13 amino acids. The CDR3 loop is CASSERGGLPQHF. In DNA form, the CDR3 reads TGTGCCAGCAGTGAAAGAGGGGGGTTACCCCAGCATTTT.

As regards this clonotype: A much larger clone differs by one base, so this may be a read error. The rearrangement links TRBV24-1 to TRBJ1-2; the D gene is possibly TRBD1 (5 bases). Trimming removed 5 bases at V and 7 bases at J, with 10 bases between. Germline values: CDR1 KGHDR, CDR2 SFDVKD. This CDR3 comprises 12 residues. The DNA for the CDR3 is TGTGCCACCAGTGGGCAGACAGTTGGCTACACCTTC. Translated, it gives CATSGQTVGYTF.

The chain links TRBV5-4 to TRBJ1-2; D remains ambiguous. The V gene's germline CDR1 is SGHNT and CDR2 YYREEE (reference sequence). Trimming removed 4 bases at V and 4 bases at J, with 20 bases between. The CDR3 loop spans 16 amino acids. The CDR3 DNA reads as TGTGCCAGCAGCGTCGAGGACCTTCGCGGGATCTATGGCTACACCTTC. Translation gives CASSVEDLRGIYGYTF. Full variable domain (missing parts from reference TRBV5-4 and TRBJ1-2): ETGVTQSPTHLIKTRGQQVTLRCSSQSGHNTVSWYQQALGQGPQFIFQYYREEENGRGNFPPRFSGLQFPNYSSELNVNALELDDSALYLCASSVEDLRGIYGYTFGSGTRLTVV.

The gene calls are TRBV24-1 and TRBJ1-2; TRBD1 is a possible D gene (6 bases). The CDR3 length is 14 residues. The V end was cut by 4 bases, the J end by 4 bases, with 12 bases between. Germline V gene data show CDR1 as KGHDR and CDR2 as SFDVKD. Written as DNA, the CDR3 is TGTGCCACCAGTGAGTCCGGGACAAGCTATGGCTACACCTTC. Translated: CATSESGTSYGYTF.

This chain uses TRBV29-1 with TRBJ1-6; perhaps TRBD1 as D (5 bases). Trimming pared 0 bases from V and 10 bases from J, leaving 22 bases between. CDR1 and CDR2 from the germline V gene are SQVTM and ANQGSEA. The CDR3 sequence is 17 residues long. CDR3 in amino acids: CSVEERHPHGAGSPLHF. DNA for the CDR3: TGCAGCGTTGAAGAGAGGCACCCGCACGGGGCTGGGTCACCCCTCCACTTT.

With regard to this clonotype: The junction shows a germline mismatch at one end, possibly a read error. The chain's CDR3 is CASSTATGVISPLHF. The CDR3 coding sequence is TGTGCCAGCAGTACCGCGACAGGGGTTATTTCACCCCTCCACTTT. The chain uses TRBV19 and TRBJ1-6, with 8 nucleotides matching TRBD1. CDR1 is LNHDA and CDR2 is SQIVND in the germline V gene (reference sequence). This CDR3 comprises 15 residues.

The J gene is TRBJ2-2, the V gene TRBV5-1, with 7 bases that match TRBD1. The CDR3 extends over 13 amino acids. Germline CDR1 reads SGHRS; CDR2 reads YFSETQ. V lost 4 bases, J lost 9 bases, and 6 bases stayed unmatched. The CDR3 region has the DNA TGCGCCAGCAGCGCATGGACAGGTTGGGAGCTGTTTTTT. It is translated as CASSAWTGWELFF.

This CDR3 reads CASVDGRGEETQYF. Here the CDR3 DNA reads TGTGCCAGCGTTGACGGAAGGGGTGAAGAGACCCAGTACTTC. This chain links TRBV25-1 with TRBJ2-5, with a weak D call TRBD1 (5 bases). The ends were cut back, 8 bases at V and 3 bases at J, with 16 bases in the middle. The germline V gene has CDR1 MGHDK and CDR2 SYGVNS. CDR3 length: 14 residues.

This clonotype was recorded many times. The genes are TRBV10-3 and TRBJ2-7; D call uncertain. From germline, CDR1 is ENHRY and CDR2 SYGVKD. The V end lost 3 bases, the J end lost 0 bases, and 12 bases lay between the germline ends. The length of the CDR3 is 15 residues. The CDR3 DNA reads TGTGCCATCAGTGAAGGGCACTTCGACTCCTACGAGCAGTACTTC. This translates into CAISEGHFDSYEQYF.

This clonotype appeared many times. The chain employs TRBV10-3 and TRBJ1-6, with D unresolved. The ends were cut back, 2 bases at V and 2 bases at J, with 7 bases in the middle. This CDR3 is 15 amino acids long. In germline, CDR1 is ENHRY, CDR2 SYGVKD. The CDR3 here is CAISEPSTYNSPLHF. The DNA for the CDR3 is TGTGCCATCAGTGAGCCCTCGACCTATAATTCACCCCTCCACTTT.